The clone carrying this T cell receptor beta chain is classed as medium-sized. TCRdb's copy holds only in-frame clones and misses some; the assay was immunoSEQ multiplex PCR. The repertoire consists of around 30,000 clones, with around 89% occurring once and the leading ten covering over 0.5%. This sample stems from a study of T cell changes during pregnancy in multiple sclerosis. CDR1 SQVTM and CDR2 ANQGSEA come from the germline V gene. CDR3 length equals 11 residues. V was shortened by 7 bases and J by 5 bases, with 11 bases between the two germline ends. The material sequenced was CD4+ T cells from peripheral blood mononuclear cells, taken in the third trimester of pregnancy. The rearrangement joins TRBV29-1 to TRBJ1-2, with D possibly being TRBD1 (5 bases). This receptor was obtained from a female donor in good health, enrolled as a control in a pregnancy study. CDR3 protein: CSAATDYGYTF. CDR3 bases: TGCAGCGCCGCGACAGATTATGGCTACACCTTC.